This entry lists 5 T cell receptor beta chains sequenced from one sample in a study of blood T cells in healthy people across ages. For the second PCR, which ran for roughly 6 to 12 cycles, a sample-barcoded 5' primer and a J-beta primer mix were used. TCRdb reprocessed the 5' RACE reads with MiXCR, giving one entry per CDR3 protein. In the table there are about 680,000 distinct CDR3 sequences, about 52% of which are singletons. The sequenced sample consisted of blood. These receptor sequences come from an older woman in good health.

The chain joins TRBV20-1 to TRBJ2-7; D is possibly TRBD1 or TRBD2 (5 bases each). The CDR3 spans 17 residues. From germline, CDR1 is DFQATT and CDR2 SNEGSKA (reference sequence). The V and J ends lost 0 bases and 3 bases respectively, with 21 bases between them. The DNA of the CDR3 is TGCAGTGCTAGAGAAAGGAGTAGGGACCCCGTGGGCTACGAGCAGTACTTC. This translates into CSARERSRDPVGYEQYF.

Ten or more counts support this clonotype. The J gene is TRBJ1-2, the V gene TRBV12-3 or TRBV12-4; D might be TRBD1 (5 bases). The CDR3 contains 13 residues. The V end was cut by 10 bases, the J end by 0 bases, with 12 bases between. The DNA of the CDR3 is TGTGCCATCTGGGACCCAGCTAACTATGGCTACACCTTC. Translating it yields CAIWDPANYGYTF.

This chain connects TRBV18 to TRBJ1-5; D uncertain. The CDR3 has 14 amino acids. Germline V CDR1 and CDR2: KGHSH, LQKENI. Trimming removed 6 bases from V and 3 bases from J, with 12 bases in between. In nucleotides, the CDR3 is TGTGCCAGCTCCCTTCAGGTACTCAATCAGCCCCAGCATTTT. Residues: CASSLQVLNQPQHF.

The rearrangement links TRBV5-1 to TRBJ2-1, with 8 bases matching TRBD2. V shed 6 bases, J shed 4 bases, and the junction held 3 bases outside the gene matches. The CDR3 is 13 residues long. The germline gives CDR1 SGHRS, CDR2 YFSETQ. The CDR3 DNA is TGCGCCAGCATTAGCGGGATATACAATGAGCAGTTCTTC. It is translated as CASISGIYNEQFF.

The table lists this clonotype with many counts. This CDR3 reads CASSPGKYSYNEQFF. The DNA for the CDR3 is TGTGCCAGCAGCCCTGGCAAATACTCCTACAATGAGCAGTTCTTC. The V call is TRBV4-2, the J call TRBJ2-1, with D unclear. Deletions cut 4 bases from V and 0 bases from J, with 10 bases between. This CDR3 has 15 residues. The germline V gene encodes CDR1 LGHNA and CDR2 YNFKEQ.